The next 5 T cell receptor beta chains were all read from a single sample in a study of neoadjuvant nivolumab and ipilimumab in lung cancer. TCRdb's table, derived via immunoSEQ multiplex PCR, lists solely in-frame clones and lacks some. Of about 38,000 clones in the sample, approximately 89% were seen once. This material consisted of peripheral blood, taken before neoadjuvant nivolumab, alone or with ipilimumab. Receptors originate from an adult with non-small cell lung cancer.

V is TRBV5-1 and J is TRBJ1-4; weak D call: TRBD1 (5 bases). With 0 bases removed from V and 8 bases from J, the gap between germline ends came to 20 bases. The CDR3 is 17 residues long. Per germline, CDR1 SGHRS and CDR2 YFSETQ. CDR3 sequence: CASSLDRGVGVREKLFF. CDR3 DNA sequence: TGCGCCAGCAGCTTGGATCGGGGTGTGGGGGTCCGCGAAAAACTGTTTTTT.

This clone has only one observation. The same CDR3 is also encoded by other DNA sequences in this sample. The chain carries TRBV20-1 and TRBJ2-1; D gene ambiguous. The CDR3 spans 11 residues. Looked up from germline, CDR1 is DFQATT and CDR2 is SNEGSKA (reference sequence). V lost 6 bases and J lost 4, with 7 bases in between. The CDR3 sequence is CSASGYNEQFF. As DNA, the CDR3 is TGCAGTGCCTCAGGTTACAATGAGCAGTTCTTC.

The rearrangement links TRBV7-2 to TRBJ2-3; 7 nucleotides line up with TRBD2. The ends lost 0 bases at V and 3 bases at J; junction bases unmatched: 0. Germline V gene lookup returns CDR1 SGHTA and CDR2 FQGNSA. The CDR3 runs to 14 residues. The chain's CDR3 is CASSLAGGTDTQYF. In DNA form, the CDR3 reads TGTGCCAGCAGCTTAGCGGGAGGGACAGATACGCAGTATTTT.

This clone has just one count. This chain links TRBV7-6 with TRBJ2-2; 7 positions match TRBD2. CDR1 and CDR2 from the germline V gene are SGHVS and FNYEAQ. The CDR3 length is 16 residues. Losses at the gene ends were 5 bases for V and 1 base for J; bases not matched to a gene: 7. The CDR3 nucleotides read TGTGCCAGCAGCCCGTCTCCTAGCGGGAACACCGGGGAGCTGTTTTTT. As protein: CASSPSPSGNTGELFF.

This chain connects TRBV5-1 to TRBJ2-3, with 8 bases identical to TRBD2. CDR1 SGHRS and CDR2 YFSETQ come from the germline V gene. The CDR3 runs 17 residues. With V trimmed by 2 bases and J by 1 base, 9 bases remained unmatched. CDR3 amino acids: CASSFLKGLAGTDTQYF. The CDR3 coding sequence is TGCGCCAGCAGCTTCTTAAAAGGACTAGCAGGCACAGATACGCAGTATTTT. The whole variable domain, remainder taken from reference TRBV5-1 and TRBJ2-3, is KAGVTQTPRYLIKTRGQQVTLSCSPISGHRSVSWYQQTPGQGLQFLFEYFSETQRNKGNFPGRFSGRQFSNSRSEMNVSTLELGDSALYLCASSFLKGLAGTDTQYFGPGTRLTVL.